The 12 T cell receptor beta chains below all came from one sample that was sequenced in a study of T cells in Graves' hyperthyroidism and ophthalmopathy. RNA transcripts served as the template for amplifying TCR beta CDR3 regions. Carried out on the TCR CDR3, a first-round RT-PCR used the HTBI primer set. TCRdb re-derived calls from the multiplex PCR reads in MiXCR, one entry per CDR3 protein. The table lists about half a million distinct CDR3 sequences, 20% to 25% of them singletons. Source material: blood. Receptors originate from a woman in her 70s with Graves' ophthalmopathy.

The chain has TRBV5-5 and TRBJ2-3; TRBD1 is a possible D gene (6 bases). V was pared by 1 base and J by 0 bases, with 12 bases between. The CDR3 length is 16 residues. Germline CDR1 is SGHKS and CDR2 is YYEKEE (reference sequence). CDR3 amino acids: CASSLYPGVSTDTQYF. The CDR3 nucleotides read TGTGCCAGCAGCTTGTATCCAGGGGTTAGCACAGATACGCAGTATTTT.

This clonotype was seen ten or more times. The chain couples TRBV2 to TRBJ2-3, with D maybe TRBD1 (6 bases). The V end was cut by 4 bases, the J end by 3 bases, with 17 bases between. The CDR3 sequence is 16 residues long. Germline V gives CDR1 SNHLY, CDR2 FYNNEI. DNA for the CDR3: TGTGCCAGCAGTGTAGGCGGCAGGGGATGGACAGATACGCAGTATTTT. It translates to CASSVGGRGWTDTQYF.

This clonotype showed up just a few times. This CDR3 is CASTRLAGIKKAYEQYF. In DNA, the CDR3 is TGTGCCAGCACCCGACTAGCGGGAATTAAAAAAGCCTACGAGCAGTACTTC. J is TRBJ2-7 and V is TRBV7-2; TRBD2 aligns across 11 bases. CDR1 and CDR2 from the germline V gene are SGHTA and FQGNSA. The CDR3 extends over 17 amino acids. The junction had 13 bases not matched to a gene; V was cut back by 7 bases and J by 2 bases. Combining the CDR3 with reference TRBV7-2 and TRBJ2-7 gives the whole variable domain GAGVSQSPSNKVTEKGKDVELRCDPISGHTALYWYRQSLGQGLEFLIYFQGNSAPDKSGLPSDRFSAERTGGSVSTLTIQRTQQEDSAVYLCASTRLAGIKKAYEQYFGPGTRLTVT.

V is TRBV25-1 and J is TRBJ1-5; D unclear. Trimming removed 3 bases at V and 5 bases at J, with 11 bases between. Germline V lookup: CDR1 MGHDK, CDR2 SYGVNS. The CDR3 runs to 14 residues. The CDR3 region has the DNA TGTGCCAGCAGTGACCAAGGTTGGGATCAGCCCCAGCATTTT. This codes for CASSDQGWDQPQHF.

This clonotype has a single count. The CDR3 coding sequence is TGTGCCAGCAGTTACGGGGTACCGGGACAGGGGGCAAAAGATACGCAGTATTTT. It is translated as CASSYGVPGQGAKDTQYF. This chain uses TRBV6-5 with TRBJ2-3; 12 nucleotides align to TRBD1. The trim removed 2 bases at V and 5 bases at J, leaving 11 bases unmatched. CDR3 size: 18 residues. Germline V lookup: CDR1 MNHEY, CDR2 SVGAGI.

The gene calls are TRBV9 and TRBJ1-1, with D perhaps matching TRBD1 (5 bases). The V end lost 0 bases, the J end lost 6 bases, and 12 bases lay between the germline ends. Germline-derived CDR1 and CDR2 are SGDLS and YYNGEE. The CDR3 has 14 residues. The CDR3 nucleotides are TGTGCCAGCAGCGTAGGGCCCAGGGCCGCTGAAGCTTTCTTT. This translates into CASSVGPRAAEAFF.

V usage is TRBV6-5 and J usage is TRBJ1-3; unclear D gene. CDR3 length equals 13 residues. Germline V gene lookup returns CDR1 MNHEY and CDR2 SVGAGI. Trimming stripped 2 bases from V and 3 bases from J, with 5 bases between. The CDR3 sequence: CASSYPSGNTIYF. In DNA form, the CDR3 reads TGTGCCAGCAGTTACCCAAGTGGAAACACCATATATTTT.

This chain connects TRBV5-4 to TRBJ2-3; D is possibly TRBD2 (6 bases). The germline V gene has CDR1 SGHNT and CDR2 YYREEE (reference sequence). V was cut by 10 bases and J by 0 bases, with 15 bases left in between. The CDR3 has 14 residues. CDR3 bases: TGTGCCGGTACTTGGGACTCCAGCACAGATACGCAGTATTTT. It translates to CAGTWDSSTDTQYF.

This chain joins TRBV4-1 and TRBJ1-1, with TRBD1 matching 7 bases. Germline V gene sequence: CDR1 MGHRA, CDR2 YSYEKL. The CDR3 has 17 amino acids. V shed 0 bases, J shed 4 bases, and the junction held 11 bases outside the gene matches. The CDR3 spells CASSQEPPDRVTTEAFF. The CDR3 DNA reads TGCGCCAGCAGCCAAGAGCCCCCCGACAGGGTAACCACTGAAGCTTTCTTT.

The V call is TRBV25-1, the J call TRBJ2-2; TRBD2 is a possible D gene (5 bases). V was cut by 8 bases and J by 2 bases, with 15 bases left in between. The CDR3 consists of 15 residues. CDR1 is MGHDK and CDR2 is SYGVNS in the germline V gene. CDR3 sequence (DNA): TGTGCCAGCGGGGAGCTAATGGCTAACACCGGGGAGCTGTTTTTT. The encoded protein is CASGELMANTGELFF.

The J gene is TRBJ2-5, the V gene TRBV29-1; a possible D gene is TRBD2 (5 bases). CDR3 length: 12 amino acids. Trimming cost V 3 bases and J 0 bases, with 5 bases left between them. CDR1 SQVTM and CDR2 ANQGSEA come from the germline V gene. CDR3 nucleotides: TGCAGCGTTGAGCGGGACCAAGAGACCCAGTACTTC. This sequence encodes CSVERDQETQYF.

With regard to this clonotype: Germline and junction disagree at one end, which may indicate a read error. The chain has TRBV10-2 and TRBJ1-6; D call uncertain. CDR1 WSHSY and CDR2 SAAADI come from the germline V gene. The CDR3 covers 15 residues. The CDR3 coding sequence is TGCGCCAGCGGTGAAAGGCAGTCCCGCAATTCACCCCTCCACTTT. Protein product: CASGERQSRNSPLHF.